These 17 T cell receptor beta chains share one sample of origin, sequenced in a study of T-cell memory formation after mild COVID-19. MiXCR, applied by TCRdb to the 5' RACE reads, yields one record per CDR3 protein. The repertoire holds roughly 52,000 distinct CDR3 sequences, approximately 8% seen once, with roughly 1.3% in the top ten. Input material: PBMCs or a T cell subset sorted from them (not recorded which). The receptors originated from a man younger than 30 who had mild COVID-19 (a few samples of this study predate the infection). Cell type and time point are not known.

This clonotype was seen many times. V usage is TRBV7-2 and J usage is TRBJ1-3; D remains ambiguous. Germline V CDR1 and CDR2: SGHTA, FQGNSA. The ends were cut back, 1 base at V and 2 bases at J, with 6 bases in the middle. There are 14 residues in the CDR3. The DNA of the CDR3 is TGTGCCAGCAGCTTAGTCCGGGCTGGAAACACCATATATTTT. The encoded protein is CASSLVRAGNTIYF.

In this sample, this clonotype turned up many times. J is TRBJ2-3 and V is TRBV5-1, with D uncertain. The V gene's germline CDR1 is SGHRS and CDR2 YFSETQ. The CDR3 length is 15 residues. The V end was cut by 0 bases, the J end by 6 bases, with 14 bases between. Here the CDR3 reads CASSLEPAPHDTQYF. CDR3 nucleotide sequence: TGCGCCAGCAGCTTGGAACCAGCGCCCCACGATACGCAGTATTTT.

The CDR3 sequence: CASSQTSGGAREQFF. In DNA, the CDR3 is TGTGCCAGCAGCCAGACTAGCGGGGGGGCTCGGGAGCAGTTCTTC. V is TRBV3-1 and J is TRBJ2-1, with 14 positions matching TRBD2. This CDR3 is built from 15 residues. Germline V CDR1 and CDR2: LGHDT, YNNKEL (reference sequence). J was trimmed by 10 bases and V by 3 bases; bases with no gene match: 5.

V gene TRBV6-5 combines with J gene TRBJ1-2, with TRBD1 identical over 12 bases. The CDR3 runs 15 residues. J lost 8 bases, V lost 6 bases, and 10 bases had no gene match. Germline CDR1 reads MNHEY; CDR2 reads SVGAGI. CDR3 bases: TGTGCCAGCAGAGCCCCGGGACAGGGGGCGTCCGGCTACACCTTC. This encodes CASRAPGQGASGYTF.

The chain recombines TRBV7-2 with TRBJ2-1, with 8 bases matching TRBD1. The ends lost 4 bases at V and 3 bases at J; junction bases unmatched: 5. Germline CDR1 SGHTA, CDR2 FQGNSA. There are 15 residues in the CDR3. Here the CDR3 DNA reads TGTGCCAGCAGCTCGTCAGGGGGCTACTACAATGAGCAGTTCTTC. It translates to CASSSSGGYYNEQFF.

A remark on this clonotype: A much larger clonotype is one base distant, so this may be a read error. This chain connects TRBV5-1 to TRBJ2-2; D uncertain. The length of the CDR3 is 15 residues. Germline V lookup: CDR1 SGHRS, CDR2 YFSETQ. The CDR3 region is CASNLELANTVELFF. The CDR3 nucleotides read TGCGCCAGCAACTTGGAACTCGCGAACACCGTGGAGCTGTTTTTT. Full variable domain (rest looked up from reference TRBV5-1 and TRBJ2-2): KAGVTQTPRYLIKTRGQQVTLSCSPISGHRSVSWYQQTPGQGLQFLFEYFSETQRNKGNFPGRFSGRQFSNSRSEMNVSTLELGDSALYLCASNLELANTVELFFGEGSRLTVL.

This clonotype turned up a few times. This chain uses TRBV30 with TRBJ2-2, with no clear D. There are 12 residues in the CDR3. V lost 4 bases to trimming and J lost 6 bases, with 9 bases between them. Germline assignment: CDR1 GTSNPN and CDR2 SVGIG (reference sequence). CDR3 region: CAWTTAPGELFF. The DNA of the CDR3 is TGTGCCTGGACCACAGCACCCGGGGAGCTGTTTTTT. Using reference TRBV30 and TRBJ2-2 for the parts outside the CDR3, the full variable domain is SQTIHQWPATLVQPVGSPLSLECTVEGTSNPNLYWYRQAAGRGLQLLFYSVGIGQISSEVPQNLSASRPQDRQFILSSKKLLLSDSGFYLCAWTTAPGELFFGEGSRLTVL.

This clonotype came up a few times. The chain carries TRBV2 and TRBJ1-1; no firm D call. V was clipped by 6 bases and J by 1 base, with 12 bases between them. Germline V gene lookup returns CDR1 SNHLY and CDR2 FYNNEI. The length of the CDR3 is 14 residues. CDR3 DNA: TGTGCCAGCAGCCCGGGTCTCGCGAACACTGAAGCTTTCTTT. Protein sequence: CASSPGLANTEAFF.

The rearrangement uses TRBV20-1 and TRBJ1-6; D is ambiguous. This CDR3 is built from 15 residues. V lost 2 bases, J lost 9 bases, and 17 bases lay in between. CDR1 and CDR2 from the germline V gene are DFQATT and SNEGSKA (reference sequence). The CDR3 loop is CSARSFTSSGSPLHF. Here the CDR3 DNA reads TGCAGTGCTAGAAGCTTCACTAGTAGCGGTTCACCCCTCCACTTT.

The table lists this clonotype with many counts. This chain joins TRBV7-9 and TRBJ2-5; perhaps D is TRBD1 or TRBD2 (5 bases each). Trimming shortened V by 1 base and J by 2 bases, and 11 bases separated the two germline ends. CDR3 length: 15 residues. The germline V gene has CDR1 SEHNR and CDR2 FQNEAQ (reference sequence). The CDR3 spells CASSLVGRLQETQYF. As DNA, the CDR3 is TGTGCCAGCAGCTTAGTGGGACGCCTGCAAGAGACCCAGTACTTC. Drawing the rest from reference TRBV7-9 and TRBJ2-5, the complete variable domain is DTGVSQNPRHKITKRGQNVTFRCDPISEHNRLYWYRQTLGQGPEFLTYFQNEAQLEKSRLLSDRFSAERPKGSFSTLEIQRTEQGDSAMYLCASSLVGRLQETQYFGPGTRLLVL.

This clonotype was observed a handful of times. The chain joins TRBV25-1 to TRBJ1-2, with 8 bases aligning to TRBD1. The CDR3 spans 12 residues. The V and J ends lost 7 bases and 8 bases, in that order; junction bases with no gene match: 6. Germline-derived CDR1 and CDR2 are MGHDK and SYGVNS. This chain's CDR3 is CASMDRADGYTF. The DNA of the CDR3 is TGTGCCAGCATGGACAGGGCGGACGGCTACACCTTC.

This clonotype was counted at least ten times. The chain joins TRBV5-1 to TRBJ2-3; 7 bases align to TRBD1. V was clipped by 4 bases and J by 5 bases; unmatched bases: 10. The CDR3 has 15 residues. Germline V CDR1 and CDR2: SGHRS, YFSETQ. The CDR3 DNA reads TGCGCCAGCAGCGAGCTACAGGGGACGATAGATACGCAGTATTTT. This encodes CASSELQGTIDTQYF.

This clonotype was seen more than once but under ten times. This rearrangement joins TRBV3-1 to TRBJ2-1; D might be TRBD1 (6 bases). Trimming stripped 3 bases from V and 7 bases from J, with 16 bases between. This CDR3 region has 15 residues. Germline V gene lookup returns CDR1 LGHDT and CDR2 YNNKEL (reference sequence). For the CDR3, the DNA is TGTGCCAGCAGCCAGAGATCAGGGGATTCGAATGAGCAGTTCTTC. Translating gives CASSQRSGDSNEQFF.

The table lists this clonotype with many counts. V gene TRBV29-1 combines with J gene TRBJ1-2; D not resolved. Germline V gives CDR1 SQVTM, CDR2 ANQGSEA. The CDR3 has 11 residues. V was pared by 4 bases and J by 4 bases, with 7 bases between. The CDR3, as DNA: TGCAGCGTTGGAGGGTTCTATGGCTACACCTTC. Residues: CSVGGFYGYTF.

This clonotype was detected only a few times. J is TRBJ2-3 and V is TRBV12-5, with unresolved D. The CDR3 length is 12 residues. Germline lookup yields CDR1 LGHNT and CDR2 FRNRAP. V was trimmed by 2 bases and J by 6 bases, leaving 6 bases between them. The CDR3 reads CASGLNLDTQYF. The DNA of the CDR3 is TGTGCTAGTGGTTTGAATCTGGATACGCAGTATTTT. The whole variable domain, remainder taken from reference TRBV12-5 and TRBJ2-3, is DARVTQTPRHKVTEMGQEVTMRCQPILGHNTVFWYRQTMMQGLELLAYFRNRAPLDDSGMPKDRFSAEMPDATLATLKIQPSEPRDSAVYFCASGLNLDTQYFGPGTRLTVL.

The sample holds many counts of this clonotype. This chain links TRBV12-3 or TRBV12-4 with TRBJ1-1; D unclear. V lost 5 bases and J lost 5, with 12 bases in between. The CDR3 covers 13 residues. The CDR3 loop reads CASSPNRHTEAFF. CDR3 sequence (DNA): TGTGCCAGCAGTCCCAATCGGCATACTGAAGCTTTCTTT.

The V gene is TRBV11-2, the J gene TRBJ2-1, with TRBD1 identical over 7 bases. CDR1 and CDR2 (germline): SGHAT, FQNNGV. V shed 2 bases, J shed 7 bases, and the junction held 5 bases outside the gene matches. This CDR3 is 14 amino acids long. In nucleotides, the CDR3 is TGTGCCAGCAGCTTAAATTGGGACAGTAATGAGCAGTTCTTC. It is translated as CASSLNWDSNEQFF.